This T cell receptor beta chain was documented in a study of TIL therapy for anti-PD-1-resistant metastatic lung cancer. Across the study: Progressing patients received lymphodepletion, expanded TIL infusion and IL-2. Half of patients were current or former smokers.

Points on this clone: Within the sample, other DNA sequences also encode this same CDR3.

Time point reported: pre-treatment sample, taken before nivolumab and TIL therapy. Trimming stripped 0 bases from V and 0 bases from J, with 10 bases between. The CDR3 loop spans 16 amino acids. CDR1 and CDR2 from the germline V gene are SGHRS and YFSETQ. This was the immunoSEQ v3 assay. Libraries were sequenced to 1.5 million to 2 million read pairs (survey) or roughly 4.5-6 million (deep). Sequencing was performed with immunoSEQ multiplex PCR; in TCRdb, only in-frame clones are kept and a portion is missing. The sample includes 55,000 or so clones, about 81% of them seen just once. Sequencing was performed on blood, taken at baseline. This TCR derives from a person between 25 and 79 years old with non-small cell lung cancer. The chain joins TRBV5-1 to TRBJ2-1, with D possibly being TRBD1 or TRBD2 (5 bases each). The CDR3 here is CASSLVGDSSYNEQFF. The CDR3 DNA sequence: TGCGCCAGCAGCTTGGTGGGGGATAGCTCCTACAATGAGCAGTTCTTC.